One sample yielded the 32 T cell receptor beta chains listed below, sequenced in a study of T cells in Graves' hyperthyroidism and ophthalmopathy. RNA transcripts provided the source from which TCR beta CDR3 regions were amplified. The TCR CDR3 first-round RT-PCR relied on the HTBI primer set. One entry per CDR3 protein results from TCRdb running MiXCR on the multiplex PCR reads. The repertoire holds over 700,000 distinct CDR3 sequences, with under 20% as singletons. The sample consisted of blood. The receptors were sampled from a woman aged 45-59 years with Graves' hyperthyroidism that later progressed to Graves' ophthalmopathy.

V gene TRBV6-1 combines with J gene TRBJ2-3; TRBD2 is a possible D gene (6 bases). V lost 1 base, J lost 4 bases, and 12 bases lay in between. There are 15 residues in the CDR3. From germline, CDR1 is MNHNS and CDR2 SASEGT. The CDR3 sequence: CASSEVETRADTQYF. The CDR3 DNA follows: TGTGCCAGCAGTGAAGTTGAGACTAGGGCAGATACGCAGTATTTT.

This clonotype occurred many times. The rearrangement joins TRBV20-1 to TRBJ2-3; 7 bases fit TRBD2. Trimming at V came to 8 bases and at J to 2 bases, leaving 10 bases not matched to a gene. This CDR3 comprises 14 residues. In germline, CDR1 is DFQATT, CDR2 SNEGSKA (reference sequence). CDR3 DNA: TGCAGTTCGCCCGTAAGCGGGAACACAGATACGCAGTATTTT. Encoded protein: CSSPVSGNTDTQYF.

The rearrangement uses TRBV19 and TRBJ2-1; TRBD1 aligns across 8 bases. The germline CDR1 and CDR2 sequences are LNHDA and SQIVND (reference sequence). This CDR3 region has 15 residues. The V gene end was trimmed by 5 bases and the J gene end by 4 bases; junction bases not matched to a gene: 7. CDR3 residues: CASSPDRGVYNEQFF. The CDR3 region has the DNA TGTGCCAGTAGTCCCGACAGGGGAGTTTACAATGAGCAGTTCTTC.

The sample holds many counts of this clonotype. This chain links TRBV2 with TRBJ1-1; D gene uncertain. This CDR3 has 14 amino acids. V was trimmed by 2 bases and J by 1 base, leaving 8 bases between them. Germline values: CDR1 SNHLY, CDR2 FYNNEI. The CDR3 DNA follows: TGTGCCAGCAGTGAATTAGTGGGGAACACTGAAGCTTTCTTT. Protein product: CASSELVGNTEAFF. The variable domain in full, with the rest retrieved from reference TRBV2 and TRBJ1-1, is EPEVTQTPSHQVTQMGQEVILRCVPISNHLYFYWYRQILGQKVEFLVSFYNNEISEKSEIFDDQFSVERPDGSNFTLKIRSTKLEDSAMYFCASSELVGNTEAFFGQGTRLTVV.

Many counts were recorded for this clonotype. V gene TRBV6-2 or TRBV6-3 combines with J gene TRBJ1-2; D is unclear. The V gene lost 2 bases and the J gene lost 1 base, with 11 bases spanning the gap. The germline gives CDR1 MNHEY, CDR2 SVGEGT. The CDR3 runs 15 residues. For the CDR3, the DNA is TGTGCCAGCAGTTACGCCGGGAGGGATAACTATGGCTACACCTTC. Translating gives CASSYAGRDNYGYTF.

This clonotype was seen repeatedly, ten times or more. The chain combines TRBV12-3 or TRBV12-4 with TRBJ2-5; 12 nucleotides agree with TRBD2. This CDR3 contains 15 residues. The junction had 7 bases not matched to a gene; V was cut back by 6 bases and J by 5 bases. The CDR3 loop is CASSFTSGGSETQYF. The DNA for the CDR3 is TGTGCCAGCAGCTTTACTAGCGGGGGGTCGGAGACCCAGTACTTC.

This clonotype was seen at least ten times. The V and J genes are TRBV6-1 and TRBJ2-1; 9 bases are shared with TRBD1. Germline loops: CDR1 MNHNS, CDR2 SASEGT. The length of the CDR3 is 17 residues. The V and J ends lost 0 bases and 6 bases, in that order; junction bases with no gene match: 9. The CDR3 nucleotides are TGTGCCAGCAGTGAAGCCCCCCCGGGACAGGGCCCCAATGAGCAGTTCTTC. Protein sequence: CASSEAPPGQGPNEQFF.

In its sample, this clonotype was seen many times. The chain links TRBV7-9 to TRBJ2-1, with a tentative D call TRBD1 (6 bases). The germline V gene encodes CDR1 SEHNR and CDR2 FQNEAQ (reference sequence). Deletions cut 4 bases from V and 4 bases from J, with 11 bases between. The CDR3 extends over 14 amino acids. DNA for the CDR3: TGTGCCAGCAGCTCCCACAGGGCGTACAATGAGCAGTTCTTC. Residues: CASSSHRAYNEQFF.

At least ten counts were recorded for this clonotype. The rearrangement joins TRBV18 to TRBJ1-5; TRBD1 is a possible D gene (6 bases). Germline-derived CDR1 and CDR2 are KGHSH and LQKENI. This CDR3 region has 15 residues. The ends were cut back, 2 bases at V and 0 bases at J, with 8 bases in the middle. CDR3 protein: CASSPGGHSNQPQHF. CDR3 nucleotides: TGTGCCAGCTCACCAGGGGGCCATAGCAATCAGCCCCAGCATTTT.

The rearrangement links TRBV7-2 to TRBJ2-1; the match to TRBD2 covers 8 bases. CDR3 length: 15 amino acids. J was trimmed by 6 bases and V by 5 bases; bases with no gene match: 9. The germline gives CDR1 SGHTA, CDR2 FQGNSA. The DNA of the CDR3 is TGTGCCAGCAGCGGTTTGGCGGGGGGAGGCAATGAGCAGTTCTTC. Protein sequence: CASSGLAGGGNEQFF.

The chain joins TRBV10-1 to TRBJ2-5; 9 bases are a match to TRBD1. V gave up 3 bases and J gave up 4 bases; unmatched junction bases: 9. Germline lookup yields CDR1 WNHNN and CDR2 SYGVQD (reference sequence). The CDR3 extends over 16 amino acids. The CDR3, as DNA: TGCGCCAGCAGTGAAACCACAACAGGGGGCGGAGAGACCCAGTACTTC. It encodes CASSETTTGGGETQYF.

This clonotype was seen ten or more times. V gene TRBV18 combines with J gene TRBJ1-2; no firm D call. V shed 6 bases and J shed 4 bases, with 15 bases lying between them. Germline V lookup: CDR1 KGHSH, CDR2 LQKENI. The CDR3 is 14 amino acids. CDR3 nucleotide sequence: TGTGCCAGCTCGACCCGGGAGAGACCCTATGGCTACACCTTC. Its translation: CASSTRERPYGYTF.

In its sample, this clonotype was seen a few times. The chain links TRBV3-1 to TRBJ1-1; D is undetermined. CDR3 length: 17 residues. V was cut by 0 bases and J by 4 bases, with 18 bases left in between. The germline gives CDR1 LGHDT, CDR2 YNNKEL (reference sequence). The CDR3 here is CASSQEGFAGPLTEAFF. DNA for the CDR3: TGTGCCAGCAGCCAAGAAGGATTCGCAGGCCCTCTCACTGAAGCTTTCTTT. Full variable domain (remainder filled in from reference TRBV3-1 and TRBJ1-1): DTAVSQTPKYLVTQMGNDKSIKCEQNLGHDTMYWYKQDSKKFLKIMFSYNNKELIINETVPNRFSPKSPDKAHLNLHINSLELGDSAVYFCASSQEGFAGPLTEAFFGQGTRLTVV.

The J gene is TRBJ2-1, the V gene TRBV3-1; 11 nucleotides line up with TRBD2. V trimming: 5 bases; J trimming: 7 bases; junction bases outside the gene matches: 4. CDR3 length equals 14 residues. Germline-derived CDR1 and CDR2 are LGHDT and YNNKEL (reference sequence). The CDR3 DNA sequence: TGTGCCAGCAGCGCTAGCGGGGGGTGGAATGAGCAGTTCTTC. It codes for CASSASGGWNEQFF.

This clonotype came up a few times. The chain uses TRBV9 and TRBJ2-2; either TRBD1 or TRBD2 may fit D (6 bases each). The germline V gene has CDR1 SGDLS and CDR2 YYNGEE. This CDR3 comprises 16 residues. Trimming cost V 0 bases and J 6 bases, with 15 bases left between them. The CDR3 here is CASSVARGRFAGELFF. The CDR3 DNA reads TGTGCCAGCAGCGTAGCTCGGGGGCGGTTCGCCGGGGAGCTGTTTTTT.

This clonotype was picked up many times. This sequence joins TRBV28 and TRBJ2-3, with D perhaps matching TRBD1 (6 bases). Germline CDR1 MDHEN, CDR2 SYDVKM. The CDR3 loop spans 16 amino acids. Trimming stripped 6 bases from V and 4 bases from J, with 20 bases between. CDR3 in DNA: TGTGCCAGCAGCCCCGACGTACAGGGATTCTCAGATACGCAGTATTTT. This sequence encodes CASSPDVQGFSDTQYF.

Many counts were recorded for this clonotype. The chain links TRBV6-1 to TRBJ2-3; D possibly corresponds to TRBD1 (6 bases). CDR1 and CDR2 from the germline V gene are MNHNS and SASEGT. The CDR3 is 14 residues long. The germline V and J ends were trimmed by 5 bases and 6 bases, with 15 bases remaining between them. CDR3 in amino acids: CASSWGRQADTQYF. CDR3 DNA sequence: TGTGCCAGCAGTTGGGGGCGTCAAGCTGATACGCAGTATTTT.

Turning to this clonotype: Given a much more abundant clone one base away, this may be a read error. V and J are TRBV18 and TRBJ2-5, with a tentative D call TRBD2 (5 bases). Germline values: CDR1 KGHSH, CDR2 LQKENI. The CDR3 covers 14 residues. CDR3 residues: CVSSLTDSEKTQYF. CDR3 nucleotide sequence: TGTGTCAGCTCACTAACGGACTCTGAAAAGACCCAGTACTTC.

In its sample, this clonotype was seen a few times. V and J are TRBV4-1 and TRBJ2-2; D is possibly TRBD1 or TRBD2 (5 bases each). The CDR3 consists of 14 residues. The V gene lost 0 bases and the J gene lost 11 bases, with 13 bases spanning the gap. Germline V CDR1 and CDR2: MGHRA, YSYEKL. In DNA, the CDR3 is TGCGCCAGCAGCCAAGATAATCTGGGGGTCGAGCTGTTTTTT. Its protein is CASSQDNLGVELFF.

There are a few counts of this clonotype. The CDR3 loop is CASSPQGQLGGYTF. The CDR3, as DNA: TGCGCCAGCAGCCCGCAAGGGCAGCTGGGTGGCTACACCTTC. This chain joins TRBV4-1 and TRBJ1-2; D is ambiguous. Per the germline V gene, CDR1 is MGHRA and CDR2 is YSYEKL. Trimming shortened V by 4 bases and J by 7 bases, and 16 bases separated the two germline ends. The CDR3 totals 14 residues.

The CDR3 nucleotides read TGTGCCAGCAGTATTAATGGACAGGGGTTAATTTCACCCCTCCACTTT. It translates to CASSINGQGLISPLHF. The chain couples TRBV2 to TRBJ1-6, with 9 bases aligning to TRBD1. The CDR3 is 16 amino acids. Trimming at V came to 5 bases and at J to 9 bases, leaving 11 bases not matched to a gene. Germline CDR1 and CDR2: SNHLY and FYNNEI.

This clonotype was observed at least ten times. The chain is built from TRBV5-1 and TRBJ1-5; TRBD1 agrees at 8 bases. Losses at the gene ends were 2 bases for V and 4 bases for J; bases not matched to a gene: 5. CDR1 and CDR2 from the germline V gene are SGHRS and YFSETQ. The CDR3 loop spans 15 amino acids. The CDR3 nucleotides are TGCGCCAGCAGCTTAAGTGACAGGGGAAATCAGCCCCAGCATTTT. As protein: CASSLSDRGNQPQHF.

This clonotype has ten or more counts. The rearrangement joins TRBV18 to TRBJ2-1, with 7 bases matching TRBD1. Losses at the gene ends were 2 bases for V and 4 bases for J; bases not matched to a gene: 8. The CDR3 runs to 16 residues. Germline V gene sequence: CDR1 KGHSH, CDR2 LQKENI. The CDR3 bases are TGTGCCAGCTCACCAAGGAGACAGGGATCGTACAATGAGCAGTTCTTC. This codes for CASSPRRQGSYNEQFF.

Only a few counts were recorded for this clonotype. The genes are TRBV18 and TRBJ1-3; D call uncertain. Germline V gene data show CDR1 as KGHSH and CDR2 as LQKENI. The CDR3 is 13 amino acids. V lost 2 bases, J lost 4 bases, and 6 bases lay in between. CDR3 DNA: TGTGCCAGCTCACCATCGACAGGAAACACCATATATTTT. This codes for CASSPSTGNTIYF.

This clonotype was recorded many times. This chain uses TRBV7-2 with TRBJ2-1; a possible D gene is TRBD1 (6 bases). This CDR3 spans 16 amino acids. Per the germline V gene, CDR1 is SGHTA and CDR2 is FQGNSA. Deletions cut 4 bases from V and 5 bases from J, with 18 bases between. The CDR3 is CASSSSPGTPNNEQFF. The CDR3, as DNA: TGTGCCAGCAGCTCTAGTCCGGGGACACCCAACAATGAGCAGTTCTTC.

The CDR3 DNA is TGTGCCAGTAGTATGAAGACAGGGGGATTGTCCTACAATGAGCAGTTCTTC. Protein sequence: CASSMKTGGLSYNEQFF. The chain uses TRBV19 and TRBJ2-1; 9 bases fit TRBD1. Germline loops: CDR1 LNHDA, CDR2 SQIVND (reference sequence). Unmatched junction bases numbered 7, after V lost 3 bases and J lost 1 base. This CDR3 has 17 residues. Using reference TRBV19 and TRBJ2-1 for the parts outside the CDR3, the full variable domain is DGGITQSPKYLFRKEGQNVTLSCEQNLNHDAMYWYRQDPGQGLRLIYYSQIVNDFQKGDIAEGYSVSREKKESFPLTVTSAQKNPTAFYLCASSMKTGGLSYNEQFFGPGTRLTVL.

The chain has TRBV30 and TRBJ2-6; D gene uncertain. V lost 5 bases to trimming and J lost 3 bases, with 5 bases between them. Looked up from germline, CDR1 is GTSNPN and CDR2 is SVGIG (reference sequence). The CDR3 contains 12 residues. The CDR3 sequence is CAWSYGANVLTF. The DNA of the CDR3 is TGTGCCTGGTCCTATGGGGCCAACGTCCTGACTTTC.

Only one count was recorded for this clonotype. V usage is TRBV19 and J usage is TRBJ2-7, with D possibly called TRBD1 or TRBD2 (5 bases each). Germline V CDR1 and CDR2: LNHDA, SQIVND (reference sequence). The CDR3 sequence is 10 residues long. Trimming left V 11 bases short and J 5 bases short, with 10 bases between. The CDR3 spells CASGTDEQYF. CDR3 in DNA: TGTGCCTCCGGGACGGACGAGCAGTACTTC.

The rearrangement uses TRBV20-1 and TRBJ1-1; possibly TRBD1 for D (6 bases). The V end lost 1 base, the J end lost 2 bases, and 26 bases lay between the germline ends. Germline values: CDR1 DFQATT, CDR2 SNEGSKA (reference sequence). This CDR3 has 19 amino acids. CDR3 region: CSARGWGHRVGGVNTEAFF. The CDR3 DNA sequence: TGCAGTGCTAGAGGGTGGGGACACAGGGTCGGAGGTGTCAACACTGAAGCTTTCTTT.

This clonotype was found many times. The chain joins TRBV11-2 to TRBJ2-5; D uncertain. Germline values: CDR1 SGHAT, CDR2 FQNNGV. V was cut by 3 bases and J by 5 bases, with 7 bases left in between. The CDR3 contains 12 residues. CDR3 DNA sequence: TGTGCCAGCAGCTTTTGGAGCGAGACCCAGTACTTC. It is translated as CASSFWSETQYF.

This clonotype has at least ten counts. This sequence joins TRBV3-1 and TRBJ2-1; 8 positions agree with TRBD1. Unmatched junction bases numbered 9, after V lost 1 base and J lost 10 bases. Germline V lookup: CDR1 LGHDT, CDR2 YNNKEL (reference sequence). The CDR3 is 15 residues long. Here the CDR3 DNA reads TGTGCCAGCAGCCAAGCTGGGACAGGCCTAATAGAGCAGTTCTTC. Residues: CASSQAGTGLIEQFF.

This sequence joins TRBV24-1 and TRBJ1-6; no reliable D call. CDR3 length equals 18 residues. Trimming cost V 3 bases and J 1 base, with 15 bases left between them. Germline CDR1 KGHDR, CDR2 SFDVKD. CDR3 in DNA: TGTGCCACCAGTGATAGGCCGTTTCGGAGGTCCTATAATTCACCCCTCCACTTT. Protein sequence: CATSDRPFRRSYNSPLHF.